A single sample is the source of the 21 T cell receptor beta chains below, sequenced in a study of T cells expressing NK-cell markers. TCRdb reprocessed the 5' RACE reads, keeping one entry per CDR3 protein, no DNA. This table holds a few hundred thousand distinct CDR3 sequences. The material sequenced was blood T cells: a sorted CD56 or NKG2C T cell subset, CD4+ or CD8+ T cells, or bulk PBMC T cells (not recorded which). The receptors stem from a woman aged 50 to 60 in good health.

The CDR3 protein is CSGGERAAYEQYF. The chain uses TRBV29-1 and TRBJ2-7; absent DNA, TCRdb's TRBD2 call cannot be checked. Germline assignment: CDR1 SQVTM and CDR2 ANQGSEA. This CDR3 region has 13 residues.

The chain joins TRBV20-1 to TRBJ2-3. Germline values: CDR1 DFQATT, CDR2 SNEGSKA (reference sequence). The CDR3 consists of 15 residues. The CDR3 loop reads CSARTTRGRTDTQYF.

V gene TRBV19 combines with J gene TRBJ2-2. From germline, CDR1 is LNHDA and CDR2 SQIVND (reference sequence). The CDR3 runs to 14 residues. The CDR3 reads CASSIRFHTGELFF. Drawing the rest from reference TRBV19 and TRBJ2-2, the complete variable domain is DGGITQSPKYLFRKEGQNVTLSCEQNLNHDAMYWYRQDPGQGLRLIYYSQIVNDFQKGDIAEGYSVSREKKESFPLTVTSAQKNPTAFYLCASSIRFHTGELFFGEGSRLTVL.

This sequence joins TRBV7-8 and TRBJ2-5; the D call of TRBD1 rests on TCRdb alone, since no DNA is present to check it. CDR1 and CDR2 (germline): SGHVS, FQNEAQ. The CDR3 is 14 amino acids. CDR3 sequence: CASRRGWEQETQYF.

The rearrangement joins TRBV30 to TRBJ2-4; with no DNA, the TCRdb D assignment of TRBD1 cannot be verified. Germline V lookup: CDR1 GTSNPN, CDR2 SVGIG (reference sequence). This CDR3 is built from 14 residues. The CDR3 region is CAWGRGNGGNIQYF.

The V gene is TRBV3-1, the J gene TRBJ2-4; TCRdb names TRBD1, which stays unverified in the absence of DNA. This CDR3 is 15 amino acids long. The germline gives CDR1 LGHDT, CDR2 YNNKEL (reference sequence). The CDR3: CASRGQTAGADIQYF.

This chain links TRBV11-2 with TRBJ2-1; TCRdb's assignment of TRBD1 cannot be checked, as there is no DNA. CDR3 size: 15 residues. In germline, CDR1 is SGHAT, CDR2 FQNNGV. The CDR3 sequence: CASSFSLRRGNEQFF.

This CDR3 reads CATSSGAFGANVLTF. The genes are TRBV24-1 and TRBJ2-6; TCRdb designates TRBD1, a call that cannot be tested without DNA. CDR1 is KGHDR and CDR2 is SFDVKD in the germline V gene. This CDR3 comprises 15 residues.

The chain has TRBV14 and TRBJ2-1; TCRdb outputs TRBD2, but without DNA this stays unchecked. The CDR3 has 15 residues. Germline values: CDR1 SGHDN, CDR2 FVKESK. CDR3 sequence reads: CASSQESNSGDEQFF.

V and J are TRBV10-2 and TRBJ2-1; TCRdb names TRBD2, which stays unverified in the absence of DNA. From germline, CDR1 is WSHSY and CDR2 SAAADI. CDR3 size: 14 residues. CDR3 amino acids: CASSPLAERIEQFF.

This chain joins TRBV10-3 and TRBJ2-5; with no DNA, the TCRdb D assignment of TRBD1 cannot be verified. This CDR3 contains 15 residues. The germline V gene encodes CDR1 ENHRY and CDR2 SYGVKD. The CDR3: CAISEAPGRAKTQYF.

The rearrangement joins TRBV5-1 to TRBJ2-1; TCRdb returns TRBD2, unconfirmable since there is no DNA. Germline V lookup: CDR1 SGHRS, CDR2 YFSETQ. The CDR3 covers 17 residues. The CDR3 sequence is CASSSGSRDLSYNEQFF. The full variable domain, completed using reference TRBV5-1 and TRBJ2-1, is KAGVTQTPRYLIKTRGQQVTLSCSPISGHRSVSWYQQTPGQGLQFLFEYFSETQRNKGNFPGRFSGRQFSNSRSEMNVSTLELGDSALYLCASSSGSRDLSYNEQFFGPGTRLTVL.

The V and J genes are TRBV20-1 and TRBJ1-5; TCRdb's D call of TRBD1 is untestable without DNA. CDR3 size: 15 residues. Germline CDR1 is DFQATT and CDR2 is SNEGSKA (reference sequence). CDR3 sequence: CSARDGGQGHQPQHF.

This chain uses TRBV27 with TRBJ2-7; with no DNA, the TCRdb D assignment of TRBD2 cannot be verified. The CDR3 runs 18 residues. The V gene's germline CDR1 is MNHEY and CDR2 SMNVEV (reference sequence). Here the CDR3 reads CASSLGDWASGRAYEQYF.

The chain carries TRBV9 and TRBJ2-3. The CDR3 runs to 13 residues. Germline V lookup: CDR1 SGDLS, CDR2 YYNGEE. The CDR3 loop reads CARTGAGTDTQYF.

The chain couples TRBV3-1 to TRBJ2-1; TCRdb selects TRBD1, and the lack of DNA leaves this call unchecked. The CDR3 has 13 amino acids. Looked up from germline, CDR1 is LGHDT and CDR2 is YNNKEL (reference sequence). CDR3 region: CAIGDRTGNEQFF.

The J gene is TRBJ2-2, the V gene TRBV6-2 or TRBV6-3; there is no DNA to check the TCRdb D call of TRBD2. Germline V gene lookup returns CDR1 MNHEY and CDR2 SVGEGT. The CDR3 runs 17 residues. The CDR3 spells CASSYPTGLANTGELFF.

This rearrangement joins TRBV6-1 to TRBJ1-5. Germline lookup yields CDR1 MNHNS and CDR2 SASEGT. The CDR3 consists of 16 residues. CDR3 sequence reads: CASSSHRVEGNQPQHF.

V and J are TRBV28 and TRBJ2-7. Germline loops: CDR1 MDHEN, CDR2 SYDVKM. The CDR3 sequence is 14 residues long. CDR3 region: CASSLEKATYEQYF.

V gene TRBV11-3 combines with J gene TRBJ2-1; TCRdb selects TRBD2, and the lack of DNA leaves this call unchecked. This CDR3 has 16 residues. Germline V gene lookup returns CDR1 SGHNT and CDR2 YENEEA. This CDR3 reads CASSSRGGTSENEQFF.

The chain recombines TRBV10-3 with TRBJ2-1; no DNA is available, so the TRBD1 call from TCRdb remains unchecked. Germline CDR1 reads ENHRY; CDR2 reads SYGVKD. This CDR3 region has 13 residues. This CDR3 is CAIRTDRGNEQFF.